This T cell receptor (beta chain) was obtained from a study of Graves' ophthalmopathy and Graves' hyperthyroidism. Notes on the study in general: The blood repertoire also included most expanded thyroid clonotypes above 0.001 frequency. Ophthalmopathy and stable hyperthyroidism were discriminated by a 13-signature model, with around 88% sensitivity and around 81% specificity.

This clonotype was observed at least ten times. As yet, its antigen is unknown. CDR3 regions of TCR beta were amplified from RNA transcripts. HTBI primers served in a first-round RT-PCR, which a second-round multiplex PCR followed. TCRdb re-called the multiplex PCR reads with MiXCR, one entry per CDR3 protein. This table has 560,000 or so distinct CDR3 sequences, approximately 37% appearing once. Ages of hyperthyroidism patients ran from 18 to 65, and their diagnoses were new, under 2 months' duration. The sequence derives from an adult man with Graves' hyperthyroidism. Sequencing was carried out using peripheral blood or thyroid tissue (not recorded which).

In DNA, the CDR3 is TGTGCCAGCAGTTCAGCGGGAGTTAACCACGAGCAGTACTTC. The encoded protein is CASSSAGVNHEQYF. The rearrangement uses TRBV2 and TRBJ2-7, with 8 bases matching TRBD2. Germline trimming cut 5 bases from V and 5 bases from J; bases unmatched to any gene: 8. Germline V lookup: CDR1 SNHLY, CDR2 FYNNEI. The CDR3 has 14 amino acids. The entire variable domain, with the rest obtained from reference TRBV2 and TRBJ2-7, is as follows: EPEVTQTPSHQVTQMGQEVILRCVPISNHLYFYWYRQILGQKVEFLVSFYNNEISEKSEIFDDQFSVERPDGSNFTLKIRSTKLEDSAMYFCASSSAGVNHEQYFGPGTRLTVT.